This T cell receptor (beta chain) appears in the sequencing data of a study of CD8+ T cells in alopecia areata. Worth noting for this clone: The antigen remains undetermined.

V was cut by 6 bases and J by 5 bases, with 20 bases left in between. In germline, CDR1 is MGHDK, CDR2 SYGVNS. CDR3 length: 16 residues. Investigators isolated RNA and reverse transcribed it into cDNA to act as the sequencing template. Sequencing used immunoSEQ multiplex PCR; TCRdb keeps in-frame clones, though not all of them. The sample has approximately 89,000 clones, about 53% seen once. It was from alopecia areata patients that lesional scalp punch biopsies and peripheral blood were collected. Study results and limitations: Higher clonality was seen in lesional scalp than in normal scalp, especially in alopecia totalis/universalis. Among patients, TCR sharing was less clear than in mice, a difference possibly due in part to HLA diversity in the patient population. Scalp samples also yield sequences of resident alphabeta T cells from normal skin.

V usage is TRBV25-1 and J usage is TRBJ2-1, with TRBD1 as a possible D gene (7 bases). The TCR comes from a human donor with alopecia areata. Material for sequencing was NKG2D-high CD8+ T cells sorted from blood. Here the CDR3 reads CASRGGGRSGDNEQFF. CDR3 nucleotide sequence: TGTGCCAGCAGAGGGGGCGGCCGTAGCGGCGACAATGAGCAGTTCTTC.